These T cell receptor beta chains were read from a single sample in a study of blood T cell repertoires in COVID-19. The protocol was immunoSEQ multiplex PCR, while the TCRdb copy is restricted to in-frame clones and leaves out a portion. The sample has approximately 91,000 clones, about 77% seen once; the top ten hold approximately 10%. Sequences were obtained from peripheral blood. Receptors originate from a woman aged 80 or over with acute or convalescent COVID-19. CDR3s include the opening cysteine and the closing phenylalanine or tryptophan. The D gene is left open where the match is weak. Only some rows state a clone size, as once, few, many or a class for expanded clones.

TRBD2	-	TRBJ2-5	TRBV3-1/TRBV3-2	CASSQALAGVTQYF	TGTGCCAGCAGCCAAGCGCTAGCGGGGGTGACCCAGTACTTC
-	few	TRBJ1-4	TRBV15	CATSSEWRPNEKLFF	TGTGCCACCAGCAGCGAGTGGAGGCCCAATGAAAAACTGTTTTTT
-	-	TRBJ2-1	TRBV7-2	CASRSPGAYNEQFF	TGTGCCAGCCGCTCTCCGGGGGCCTACAATGAGCAGTTCTTC
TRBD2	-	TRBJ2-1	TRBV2	CASSEGGLDFNEQFF	TGTGCCAGCAGTGAAGGGGGACTAGATTTCAATGAGCAGTTCTTC
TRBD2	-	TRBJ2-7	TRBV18	CASSPPAGGTEQYF	TGTGCCAGCTCACCACCCGCGGGGGGGACCGAGCAGTACTTC
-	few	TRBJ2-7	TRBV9	CASSEQGGDEQYF	TGTGCCAGCAGCGAACAGGGAGGGGACGAGCAGTACTTC
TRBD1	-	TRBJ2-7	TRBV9	CASSVTGGLSPYEQYF	TGTGCCAGCAGCGTTACAGGGGGCTTATCCCCCTACGAGCAGTACTTC
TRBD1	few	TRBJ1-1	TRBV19	CASSKSTGTGPKLGTEAFF	TGTGCCAGTAGTAAATCCACCGGGACAGGTCCAAAACTTGGCACTGAAGCTTTCTTT
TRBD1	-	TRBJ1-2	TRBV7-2	CASSPRYRGSNYGYTF	TGTGCCAGCAGCCCTCGTTACAGGGGATCCAACTATGGCTACACCTTC
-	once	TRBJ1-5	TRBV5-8	CASSAITVQPQHF	TGTGCCAGCAGCGCCATCACAGTGCAGCCCCAGCATTTT
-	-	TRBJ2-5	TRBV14	CASSPGTPQETQYF	TGTGCCAGCAGCCCCGGGACACCGCAAGAGACCCAGTACTTC
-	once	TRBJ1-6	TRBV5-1	CASRQSENSPLHF	TGCGCCAGCAGACAGTCTGAGAACTCACCCCTCCACTTT
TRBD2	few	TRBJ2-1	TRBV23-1	CASSQTGLAGGWDEQFF	TGCGCCAGCAGTCAAACGGGACTAGCGGGGGGTTGGGATGAGCAGTTCTTC
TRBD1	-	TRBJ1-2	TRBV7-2	CASSPRQGSGYGYTF	TGTGCCAGCAGCCCCCGACAGGGGTCGGGCTATGGCTACACCTTC
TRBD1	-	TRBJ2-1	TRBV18	CASSPLQGGSYNEQFF	TGTGCCAGCTCACCACTACAGGGGGGCTCCTACAATGAGCAGTTCTTC
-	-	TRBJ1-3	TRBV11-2	CASSEDWFSGNTIYF	TGTGCCAGCAGCGAGGACTGGTTCTCTGGAAACACCATATATTTT
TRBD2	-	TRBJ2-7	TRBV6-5	CASSSGKSSYEQYF	TGTGCCAGCAGTAGCGGGAAAAGCTCCTACGAGCAGTACTTC
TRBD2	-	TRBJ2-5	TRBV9	CASSQAGTSGGASETQYF	TGTGCCAGCAGCCAGGCCGGGACTAGCGGGGGGGCGTCGGAGACCCAGTACTTC
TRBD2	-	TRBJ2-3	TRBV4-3	CASSPSSGRVGDTQYF	TGCGCCAGCAGCCCTTCTAGCGGGAGGGTCGGGGATACGCAGTATTTT
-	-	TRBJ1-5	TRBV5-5	CASSLGPEDRPQHF	TGTGCCAGCAGCTTGGGCCCGGAGGATCGACCCCAGCATTTT
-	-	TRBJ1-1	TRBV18	CASSPSYSKLNTEAFF	TGTGCCAGCTCACCAAGTTATTCCAAACTAAACACTGAAGCTTTCTTT
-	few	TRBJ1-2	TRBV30	CAWSVNQGGGYTF	TGTGCCTGGAGTGTAAACCAGGGAGGTGGCTACACCTTC
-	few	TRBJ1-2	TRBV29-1	CSVPGVYGYTF	TGCAGCGTGCCAGGGGTCTATGGCTACACCTTC
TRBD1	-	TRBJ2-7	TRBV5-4	CASSLGQGAYYEQYF	TGTGCCAGCAGCTTGGGGCAGGGGGCTTACTACGAGCAGTACTTC
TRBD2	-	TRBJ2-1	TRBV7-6	CASSTGLAGLAWFF	TGTGCCAGCAGCACCGGACTAGCGGGGCTCGCTTGGTTCTTC
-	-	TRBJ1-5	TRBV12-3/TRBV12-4	CASSFGLEPQHF	TGTGCCAGCAGTTTCGGTCTGGAGCCCCAGCATTTT
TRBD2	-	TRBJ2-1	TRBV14	CASSQRGRGWVREQFF	TGTGCCAGCAGCCAACGAGGGAGGGGTTGGGTACGAGAGCAGTTCTTC
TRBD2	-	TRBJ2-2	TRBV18	CASSPLASGKTGELFF	TGTGCCAGCTCACCACTCGCTAGCGGGAAAACCGGGGAGCTGTTTTTT
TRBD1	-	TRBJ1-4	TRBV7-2	CASSSPDRGLEKLFF	TGTGCCAGCAGCTCCCCTGACAGGGGGCTTGAAAAACTGTTTTTT
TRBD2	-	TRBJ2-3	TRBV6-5	CASRRTSGGADTQYF	TGTGCCAGCAGAAGGACTAGCGGGGGTGCAGATACGCAGTATTTT
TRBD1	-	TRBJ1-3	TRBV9	CASRPGQSSGNTIYF	TGTGCCAGCCGCCCGGGACAGTCGTCTGGAAACACCATATATTTT
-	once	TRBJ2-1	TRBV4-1	CASSPLGGGTYNEQFF	TGCGCCAGCAGCCCGCTGGGTGGAGGGACCTACAATGAGCAGTTCTTC
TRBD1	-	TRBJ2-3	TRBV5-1	CASRFTGGDTDTQYF	TGCGCCAGCAGGTTCACAGGGGGAGACACAGATACGCAGTATTTT
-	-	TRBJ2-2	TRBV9	CASSSQGTSNTGELFF	TGTGCCAGCAGCTCCCAGGGGACATCGAACACCGGGGAGCTGTTTTTT
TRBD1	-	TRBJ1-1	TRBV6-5	CASSKGQGTEAFF	TGTGCCAGCAGTAAGGGACAGGGCACTGAAGCTTTCTTT
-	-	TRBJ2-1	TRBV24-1	CATSDRFVGRVFYNEQFF	TGTGCCACCAGTGATCGTTTCGTGGGCAGGGTCTTTTACAATGAGCAGTTCTTC
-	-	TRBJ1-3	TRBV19	CASTGNPNTIYF	TGTGCCAGCACCGGGAATCCAAACACCATATATTTT
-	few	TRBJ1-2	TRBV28	CASSQETSTNYGYTF	TGTGCCAGCAGCCAAGAGACAAGTACTAACTATGGCTACACCTTC
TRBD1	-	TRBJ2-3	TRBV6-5	CASMTGQGTDTQYF	TGTGCCAGCATGACGGGACAGGGGACAGATACGCAGTATTTT
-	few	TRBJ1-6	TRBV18	CASSPMDSKGSPLHF	TGTGCCAGCTCACCAATGGACAGCAAAGGGTCACCCCTCCACTTT
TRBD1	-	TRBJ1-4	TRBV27	CASSLGRPTGIKGEKLFF	TGTGCCAGCAGTTTAGGCCGCCCGACAGGGATAAAGGGGGAAAAACTGTTTTTT
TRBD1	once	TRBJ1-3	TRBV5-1	CASSPFPGTGSGNTIYF	TGCGCCAGCAGCCCTTTTCCCGGGACAGGGTCTGGAAACACCATATATTTT
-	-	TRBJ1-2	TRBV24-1	CATSDSGINYGYTF	TGTGCCACCAGTGATTCGGGGATTAACTATGGCTACACCTTC
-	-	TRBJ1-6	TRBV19	CASSLSSSPLHF	TGTGCCAGTAGTCTTTCCTCTTCACCCCTCCACTTT
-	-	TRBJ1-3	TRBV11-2	CASSPGRVGGNTIYF	TGTGCCAGCAGCCCAGGCAGGGTGGGTGGAAACACCATATATTTT
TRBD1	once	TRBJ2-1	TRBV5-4	CASSLDRGDDNEQFF	TGTGCCAGCAGCTTGGACAGGGGAGACGACAATGAGCAGTTCTTC
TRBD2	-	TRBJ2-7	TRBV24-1	CATSDLGTSGIIYEQYF	TGTGCCACCAGTGATTTGGGGACTAGCGGGATCATCTACGAGCAGTACTTC
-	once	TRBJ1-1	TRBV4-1	CASSQRSSRNVNTEAFF	TGCGCCAGCAGCCAAAGATCCTCGCGAAACGTGAACACTGAAGCTTTCTTT
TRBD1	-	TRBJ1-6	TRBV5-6	CASSSGQGNSPLHF	TGTGCCAGCAGTTCGGGACAGGGAAATTCACCCCTCCACTTT
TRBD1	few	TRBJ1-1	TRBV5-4	CASSLNRGQAEAFF	TGTGCCAGCAGTTTGAACAGGGGGCAGGCTGAAGCTTTCTTT